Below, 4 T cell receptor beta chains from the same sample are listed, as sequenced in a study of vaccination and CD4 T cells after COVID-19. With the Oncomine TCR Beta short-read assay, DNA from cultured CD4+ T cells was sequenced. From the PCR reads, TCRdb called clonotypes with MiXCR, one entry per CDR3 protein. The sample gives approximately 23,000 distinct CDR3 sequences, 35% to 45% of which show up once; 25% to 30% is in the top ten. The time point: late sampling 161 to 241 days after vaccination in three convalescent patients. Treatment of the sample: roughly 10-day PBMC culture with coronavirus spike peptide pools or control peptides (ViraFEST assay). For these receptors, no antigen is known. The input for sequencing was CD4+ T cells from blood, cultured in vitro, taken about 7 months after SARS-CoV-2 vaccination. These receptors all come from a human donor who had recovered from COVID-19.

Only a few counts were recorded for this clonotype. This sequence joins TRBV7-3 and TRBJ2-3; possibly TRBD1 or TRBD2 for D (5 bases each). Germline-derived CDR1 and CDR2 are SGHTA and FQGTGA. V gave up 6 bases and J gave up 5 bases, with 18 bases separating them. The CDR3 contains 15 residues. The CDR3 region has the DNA TGTGCCAGCAGTCCCTCCCGACGGGGCTTAGATACGCAGTATTTT. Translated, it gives CASSPSRRGLDTQYF. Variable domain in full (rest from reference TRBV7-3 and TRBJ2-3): GAGVSQTPSNKVTEKGKYVELRCDPISGHTALYWYRQSLGQGPEFLIYFQGTGAADDSGLPNDRFFAVRPEGSVSTLKIQRTERGDSAVYLCASSPSRRGLDTQYFGPGTRLTVL.

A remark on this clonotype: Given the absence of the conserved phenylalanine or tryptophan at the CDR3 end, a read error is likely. CDR3 residues: CASSLRLAGGAAQETQYL. The CDR3 bases are TGTGCCAGCAGCTTGAGGCTAGCGGGAGGGGCGGCCCAAGAGACCCAGTACCTC. This chain uses TRBV7-6 with TRBJ2-5; TRBD2 matches 12 bases. Germline values: CDR1 SGHVS, CDR2 FNYEAQ. This CDR3 spans 18 amino acids. The ends lost 3 bases at V and 1 base at J; junction bases unmatched: 9.

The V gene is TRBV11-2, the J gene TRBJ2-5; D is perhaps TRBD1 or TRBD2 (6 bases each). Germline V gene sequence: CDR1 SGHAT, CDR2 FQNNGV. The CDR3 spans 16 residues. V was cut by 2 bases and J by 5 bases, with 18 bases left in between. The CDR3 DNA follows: TGTGCCAGCAGCTTAACCTTAGGGGGGCCGGGGGAGACCCAGTACTTC. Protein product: CASSLTLGGPGETQYF.

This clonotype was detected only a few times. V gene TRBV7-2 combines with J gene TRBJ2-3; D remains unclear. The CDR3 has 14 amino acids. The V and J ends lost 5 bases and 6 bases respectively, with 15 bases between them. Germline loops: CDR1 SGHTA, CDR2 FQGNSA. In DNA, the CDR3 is TGTGCCAGCAGCGGGCGTGATGATCTGGATACGCAGTATTTT. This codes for CASSGRDDLDTQYF.